Detailed here is one T cell receptor (beta chain). The antigen remains unidentified. The data derive from a study of CD8 T cells in ankylosing spondylitis. Notes on the study in general: Within ankylosing spondylitis blood, a TCR beta motif made up of under 10 highly homologous variants appeared to be characteristic.

The CDR3 is made up of 14 amino acids. Germline V gives CDR1 SGHDT, CDR2 YYEEEE. The J segment lost 8 bases and the V segment lost 4 bases, leaving 8 bases of the junction unmatched. One entry per CDR3 protein results from TCRdb running MiXCR on the 5' RACE reads. The table lists some 120,000 distinct CDR3 sequences, 12% to 15% of them singletons, with about 3% in the top ten. Sequences were obtained from blood, either unsorted or a sorted T cell fraction (not recorded which). The sequence was collected from a female donor with ankylosing spondylitis or in good health (not recorded which). The rearrangement links TRBV5-6 to TRBJ2-4, with 8 bases fitting TRBD2. The CDR3 coding sequence is TGTGCCAGCAGCCACGGACTAGCAGTTGACATTCAGTACTTC. Translated: CASSHGLAVDIQYF.